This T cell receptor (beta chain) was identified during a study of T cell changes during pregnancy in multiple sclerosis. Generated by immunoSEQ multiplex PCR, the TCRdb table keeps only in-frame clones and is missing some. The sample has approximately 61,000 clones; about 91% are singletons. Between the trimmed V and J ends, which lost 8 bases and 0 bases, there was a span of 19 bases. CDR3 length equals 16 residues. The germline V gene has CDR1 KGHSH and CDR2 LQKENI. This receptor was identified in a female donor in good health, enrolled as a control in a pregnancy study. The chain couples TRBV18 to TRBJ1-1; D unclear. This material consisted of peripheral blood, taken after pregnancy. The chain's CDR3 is CASHPGGLYVNTEAFF. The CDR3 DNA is TGTGCCAGCCACCCGGGCGGGTTGTACGTGAACACTGAAGCTTTCTTT.